This is a list of T cell receptor beta chains from one sample in a study of blood T cell repertoires in COVID-19. This table comes from immunoSEQ multiplex PCR, and its TCRdb copy is limited to in-frame clones, with some not included. This sample has approximately 150,000 clones, with over 75% found just once. Material for sequencing was PBMCs or T cells enriched from blood (not recorded which). The receptors here all came from a woman between 40 and 55 years old with acute COVID-19. Both conserved end residues are part of each CDR3. The order of the fields is CDR3 protein, CDR3 DNA, J gene, clone size, V gene, D gene. A D gene is named only where the DNA matches it firmly. Where a row states a size, it is once, few, many or the class of an expanded clone; other rows omit it.

CDR3aa: CASSEGRRAGETQYF; CDR3nt: TGTGCCAGCAGTGAGGGGAGGCGGGCCGGGGAGACCCAGTACTTC; j_gene: TRBJ2-5; abundance: -; v_gene: TRBV2; d_gene: -
CDR3aa: CASSLTQPASSYNEQFF; CDR3nt: TGTGCCAGCAGCTTAACCCAGCCAGCGAGCTCCTACAATGAGCAGTTCTTC; j_gene: TRBJ2-1; abundance: once; v_gene: TRBV11-2; d_gene: -
CDR3aa: CASISMDRSTNTEAFF; CDR3nt: TGTGCCAGTATCTCCATGGACAGGTCGACGAACACTGAAGCTTTCTTT; j_gene: TRBJ1-1; abundance: -; v_gene: TRBV19; d_gene: TRBD1
CDR3aa: CASSYFRGIGNTIYF; CDR3nt: TGTGCCAGCAGTTACTTCCGGGGGATCGGAAACACCATATATTTT; j_gene: TRBJ1-3; abundance: -; v_gene: TRBV6-6; d_gene: -
CDR3aa: CASSQESSGRRYEQYF; CDR3nt: TGCGCCAGCAGCCAAGAGAGTAGCGGGAGAAGGTACGAGCAGTACTTC; j_gene: TRBJ2-7; abundance: -; v_gene: TRBV4-1; d_gene: TRBD2
CDR3aa: CASSQQGRGGYTF; CDR3nt: TGTGCCAGCAGTCAACAGGGTAGGGGTGGCTACACCTTC; j_gene: TRBJ1-2; abundance: -; v_gene: TRBV12-3/TRBV12-4; d_gene: -
CDR3aa: CASSFGTAQETQYF; CDR3nt: TGTGCCAGCAGCTTCGGGACAGCGCAAGAGACCCAGTACTTC; j_gene: TRBJ2-5; abundance: -; v_gene: TRBV7-6; d_gene: TRBD1
CDR3aa: CSAAWVDSRGYEQYF; CDR3nt: TGCAGCGCTGCTTGGGTGGACAGCCGAGGATACGAGCAGTACTTC; j_gene: TRBJ2-7; abundance: -; v_gene: TRBV29-1; d_gene: -
CDR3aa: CASSLPGLAGYNEQFF; CDR3nt: TGCGCCAGCAGCTTGCCGGGACTAGCGGGGTACAATGAGCAGTTCTTC; j_gene: TRBJ2-1; abundance: -; v_gene: TRBV5-1; d_gene: TRBD2
CDR3aa: CASSLTGAVNTEAFF; CDR3nt: TGCGCCAGCAGCTTGACAGGGGCGGTGAACACTGAAGCTTTCTTT; j_gene: TRBJ1-1; abundance: -; v_gene: TRBV5-1; d_gene: TRBD1
CDR3aa: CASSGPSYEQYF; CDR3nt: TGTGCCAGCTCCGGTCCTTCCTACGAGCAGTACTTC; j_gene: TRBJ2-7; abundance: once; v_gene: TRBV25-1; d_gene: -
CDR3aa: CAWLSGRTQYF; CDR3nt: TGTGCCTGGCTCAGCGGGAGGACGCAGTATTTT; j_gene: TRBJ2-3; abundance: -; v_gene: TRBV30; d_gene: TRBD2
CDR3aa: CASSRAGTSYYNEQFF; CDR3nt: TGTGCCAGCTCACGGGCCGGGACTAGCTACTACAATGAGCAGTTCTTC; j_gene: TRBJ2-1; abundance: few; v_gene: TRBV18; d_gene: TRBD2
CDR3aa: CAIRAAGGSLDEQFF; CDR3nt: TGTGCCATCAGAGCCGCGGGCGGGAGTTTGGATGAGCAGTTCTTC; j_gene: TRBJ2-1; abundance: -; v_gene: TRBV10-3; d_gene: TRBD2
CDR3aa: CASSFLGQGGSPLHGYTF; CDR3nt: TGTGCCAGCAGCTTTCTAGGACAGGGAGGATCCCCCCTGCATGGCTACACCTTC; j_gene: TRBJ1-2; abundance: -; v_gene: TRBV5-4; d_gene: TRBD1